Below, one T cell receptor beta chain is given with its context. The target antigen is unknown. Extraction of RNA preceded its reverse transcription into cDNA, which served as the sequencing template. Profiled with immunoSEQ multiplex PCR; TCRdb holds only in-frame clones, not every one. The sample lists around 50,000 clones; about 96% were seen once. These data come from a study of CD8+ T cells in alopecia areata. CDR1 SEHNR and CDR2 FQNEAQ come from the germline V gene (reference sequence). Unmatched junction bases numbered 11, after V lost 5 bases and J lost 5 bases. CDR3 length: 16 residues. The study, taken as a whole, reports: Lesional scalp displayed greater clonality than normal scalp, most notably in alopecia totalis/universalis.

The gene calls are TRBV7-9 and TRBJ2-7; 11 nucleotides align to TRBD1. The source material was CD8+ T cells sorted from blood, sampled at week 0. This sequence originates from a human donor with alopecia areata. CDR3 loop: CASSQRAGQGVHEQYF. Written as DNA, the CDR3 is TGTGCCAGCAGCCAAAGAGCGGGACAGGGGGTCCACGAGCAGTACTTC.